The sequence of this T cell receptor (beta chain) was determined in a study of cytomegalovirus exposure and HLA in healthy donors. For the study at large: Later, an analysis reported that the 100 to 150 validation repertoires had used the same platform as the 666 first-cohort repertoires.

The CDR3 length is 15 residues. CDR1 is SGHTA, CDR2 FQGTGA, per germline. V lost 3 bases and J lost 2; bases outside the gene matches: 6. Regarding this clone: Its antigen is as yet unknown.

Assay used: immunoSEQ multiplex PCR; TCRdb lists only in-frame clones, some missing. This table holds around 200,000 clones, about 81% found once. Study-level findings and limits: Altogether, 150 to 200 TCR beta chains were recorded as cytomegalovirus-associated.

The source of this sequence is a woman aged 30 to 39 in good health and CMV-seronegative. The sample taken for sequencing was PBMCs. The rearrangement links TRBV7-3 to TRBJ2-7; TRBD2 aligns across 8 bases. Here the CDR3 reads CASSFSGGATYEQYF. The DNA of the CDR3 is TGTGCCAGCAGCTTCAGCGGGGGCGCCACCTACGAGCAGTACTTC.